The T cell receptor beta chain under discussion was sequenced for a study of T cell responses to AZD1222 COVID-19 vaccine. General study points: Every sample of the repertoires postdated the peak T cell response. Most donors were white British, females outnumbered males, and clonal diversity was possibly underestimated.

Concerning this clone: Antigen specificity is unknown.

This CDR3 spans 14 amino acids. The table came from immunoSEQ multiplex PCR; TCRdb's copy has only in-frame clones and leaves some out. This sample has more than 110,000 clones, with about 92% found just once. The clonotype originates from an adult who received the AZD1222 COVID-19 vaccine. V is TRBV21-1 and J is TRBJ1-1. TRBV21-1 is recorded as a pseudogene. Sequencing used peripheral blood, obtained 28 days after the second AZD1222 dose. CDR3 sequence reads: CASRGVQFNTEAFF. CDR3 nucleotides: TGTGCCAGCAGAGGAGTACAGTTTAACACTGAAGCTTTCTTT.